The 23 T cell receptor beta chains below come from one sample, sequenced in a study of neurological immune-mediated disorders. MiXCR, applied by TCRdb to the 5' RACE reads, yields one record per CDR3 protein. The table includes 95,000 to 150,000 distinct CDR3 sequences, roughly 3.2% detected once. Sequencing was done on a sample of PBMCs. Receptors originate from a woman between 25 and 40 years old with multiple sclerosis.

Concerning this clonotype: It may be a read error: a sequence one base away is much more abundant. This sequence joins TRBV20-1 and TRBJ1-4; D is undetermined. CDR1 DFQATT and CDR2 SNEGSKA come from the germline V gene (reference sequence). V lost 4 bases, J lost 5 bases, and 11 bases lay in between. The CDR3 sequence is 13 residues long. This chain's CDR3 is CSAKGGGNEKLFF. The CDR3 region has the DNA TGCAGTGCTAAGGGTGGCGGAAATGAAAAACTGTTTTTT.

This clonotype was seen repeatedly, ten times or more. The chain joins TRBV24-1 to TRBJ2-2; TRBD1 matches 9 bases. The trim removed 4 bases at V and 6 bases at J, leaving 5 bases unmatched. There are 15 residues in the CDR3. Germline lookup yields CDR1 KGHDR and CDR2 SFDVKD. The CDR3 is CATSDAGQGSGELFF. The DNA for the CDR3 is TGTGCCACCAGTGACGCGGGACAGGGATCCGGGGAGCTGTTTTTT.

Only a few counts were recorded for this clonotype. V usage is TRBV5-6 and J usage is TRBJ2-7; D possibly uses TRBD1 or TRBD2 (5 bases each). The CDR3 has 15 residues. V shed 2 bases and J shed 5 bases, with 17 bases lying between them. Germline CDR1 and CDR2: SGHDT and YYEEEE. For the CDR3, the DNA is TGTGCCAGCAGCTTACGATGGGGGTCGGACCACGAGCAGTACTTC. Translation: CASSLRWGSDHEQYF. Full variable domain (rest looked up from reference TRBV5-6 and TRBJ2-7): DAGVTQSPTHLIKTRGQQVTLRCSPKSGHDTVSWYQQALGQGPQFIFQYYEEEERQRGNFPDRFSGHQFPNYSSELNVNALLLGDSALYLCASSLRWGSDHEQYFGPGTRLTVT.

This clonotype was observed many times. This chain uses TRBV20-1 with TRBJ2-5; weak D call: TRBD2 (5 bases). The CDR3 runs 14 residues. The V end lost 1 base, the J end lost 6 bases, and 15 bases lay between the germline ends. Germline V lookup: CDR1 DFQATT, CDR2 SNEGSKA (reference sequence). CDR3 sequence reads: CSARGSSGIKTQYF. The CDR3 nucleotides are TGCAGTGCTAGAGGATCTTCGGGGATCAAGACCCAGTACTTC.

Worth noting for this clonotype: The conserved closing phenylalanine or tryptophan is absent in this CDR3, likely reflecting a read error. This chain uses TRBV5-1 with TRBJ1-1, with 9 bases fitting TRBD1. The length of the CDR3 is 14 residues. Germline trimming cut 3 bases from V and 1 base from J; bases unmatched to any gene: 1. Germline V gene lookup returns CDR1 SGHRS and CDR2 YFSETQ. Here the CDR3 DNA reads TGCGCCAGCAGCTGGGGACAGGGGAACACTGAAGCTTTCATT. Protein product: CASSWGQGNTEAFI.

This clonotype was counted ten times or more. The chain combines TRBV3-1 with TRBJ1-2; D not certain. The V end lost 2 bases, the J end lost 4 bases, and 8 bases lay between the germline ends. The CDR3 spans 13 residues. The germline CDR1 and CDR2 sequences are LGHDT and YNNKEL (reference sequence). The CDR3 spells CASSQYYSYGYTF. CDR3 DNA: TGTGCCAGCAGCCAATATTACTCCTATGGCTACACCTTC.

This clonotype was observed at least ten times. V is TRBV7-9 and J is TRBJ1-1, with a weak D call TRBD1 (5 bases). This CDR3 comprises 13 residues. Trimming took 4 bases from V and 4 from J, leaving 10 bases between them. Germline loops: CDR1 SEHNR, CDR2 FQNEAQ (reference sequence). CDR3 in amino acids: CASSSPGGTEAFF. The CDR3 coding sequence is TGTGCCAGCAGCTCCCCGGGGGGCACTGAAGCTTTCTTT.

This clonotype was seen many times. This chain uses TRBV7-7 with TRBJ2-2; 8 bases align to TRBD2. The length of the CDR3 is 13 residues. V shed 5 bases, J shed 7 bases, and the junction held 3 bases outside the gene matches. Germline V gene lookup returns CDR1 SSHAT and CDR2 FNYEAQ (reference sequence). The DNA of the CDR3 is TGTGCCAGCAGCCCCGGGGGGGTCGGGGAGCTGTTTTTT. The encoded protein is CASSPGGVGELFF.

This clonotype was observed at least ten times. The rearrangement uses TRBV20-1 and TRBJ1-6; tentative D call: TRBD1 (6 bases). The V and J ends lost 3 bases and 7 bases respectively, with 7 bases between them. This CDR3 region has 12 residues. The V gene's germline CDR1 is DFQATT and CDR2 SNEGSKA (reference sequence). The CDR3 DNA reads as TGCAGTGCTAGGAGGGGGAATTCACCCCTCCACTTT. This codes for CSARRGNSPLHF.

This clonotype showed up many times. The V call is TRBV11-2, the J call TRBJ2-5; D assignment may be TRBD1 or TRBD2 (5 bases each). CDR1 SGHAT and CDR2 FQNNGV come from the germline V gene. The CDR3 totals 14 residues. V dropped 5 bases and J dropped 5 bases, with 15 bases sitting between them. The CDR3 nucleotides read TGTGCCAGCAGCCCGGGACCCGATAGGGAGACCCAGTACTTC. This translates into CASSPGPDRETQYF.

In this sample, this clonotype turned up many times. The rearrangement uses TRBV7-9 and TRBJ1-1, with a weak D call TRBD1 (6 bases). V dropped 5 bases and J dropped 10 bases, with 14 bases sitting between them. The germline CDR1 and CDR2 sequences are SEHNR and FQNEAQ (reference sequence). This CDR3 region has 12 residues. CDR3 in amino acids: CASSPQGMLAFF. The CDR3 DNA reads TGTGCCAGCAGCCCCCAGGGGATGTTAGCTTTCTTT.

The chain employs TRBV20-1 and TRBJ2-3; 7 nucleotides line up with TRBD2. The CDR3 has 18 amino acids. With V trimmed by 2 bases and J by 0 bases, 14 bases remained unmatched. Germline CDR1 reads DFQATT; CDR2 reads SNEGSKA (reference sequence). The CDR3 spells CSARPPRLAATSTDTQYF. The DNA of the CDR3 is TGCAGTGCTAGACCACCTAGACTAGCAGCTACTAGCACAGATACGCAGTATTTT.

There are many counts of this clonotype. This chain connects TRBV7-8 to TRBJ2-1, with D hard to call. CDR3 length: 13 residues. V shed 5 bases and J shed 6 bases, with 11 bases lying between them. Germline V gives CDR1 SGHVS, CDR2 FQNEAQ. As DNA, the CDR3 is TGTGCCAGCAGCCCAATGGTCGCCAATGAGCAGTTCTTC. It translates to CASSPMVANEQFF.

This clonotype was observed at least ten times. V and J are TRBV7-2 and TRBJ2-4; the D gene is possibly TRBD2 (5 bases). Looked up from germline, CDR1 is SGHTA and CDR2 is FQGNSA. There are 13 residues in the CDR3. V shed 2 bases and J shed 9 bases, with 11 bases lying between them. The CDR3 protein is CASSLTEGPIQYF. Written as DNA, the CDR3 is TGTGCCAGCAGCTTAACCGAGGGTCCCATTCAGTACTTC. The complete variable domain, with remaining parts taken from reference TRBV7-2 and TRBJ2-4, reads GAGVSQSPSNKVTEKGKDVELRCDPISGHTALYWYRQSLGQGLEFLIYFQGNSAPDKSGLPSDRFSAERTGGSVSTLTIQRTQQEDSAVYLCASSLTEGPIQYFGAGTRLSVL.

This clonotype was counted many times. The chain combines TRBV28 with TRBJ1-1; D is undetermined. Trimming cost V 7 bases and J 5 bases, with 14 bases left between them. CDR1 is MDHEN, CDR2 SYDVKM, per germline. CDR3 size: 13 residues. The CDR3 coding sequence is TGTGCCAGCACCCCCCGGGTAAGGACTGAAGCTTTCTTT. This gives the protein CASTPRVRTEAFF.

About this clonotype: This may arise from a read error, as a much more abundant clone is one base away. As DNA, the CDR3 is TGTGCCAGCAGGCTTTGCGGAGCCAATACGCAGTATTTT. Its protein product is CASRLCGANTQYF. The chain uses TRBV27 and TRBJ2-3; unclear D gene. Germline CDR1 MNHEY, CDR2 SMNVEV (reference sequence). The V and J ends lost 6 bases and 7 bases respectively, with 14 bases between them. The CDR3 is made up of 13 amino acids.

This clonotype was found many times. V is TRBV4-2 and J is TRBJ2-7; D remains unclear. V was clipped by 0 bases and J by 3 bases, with 15 bases between them. CDR3 length: 16 residues. Germline V lookup: CDR1 LGHNA, CDR2 YNFKEQ. The DNA for the CDR3 is TGTGCCAGCAGCCAAGAACCATGGCAGGCGAACTACGAGCAGTACTTC. It yields the protein CASSQEPWQANYEQYF.

Ten or more counts support this clonotype. The rearrangement uses TRBV5-1 and TRBJ2-3; either TRBD1 or TRBD2 may supply D (6 bases each). The ends were cut back, 0 bases at V and 5 bases at J, with 13 bases in the middle. The CDR3 runs to 15 residues. Germline loops: CDR1 SGHRS, CDR2 YFSETQ. CDR3 sequence: CASSLVSGAGDTQYF. The CDR3 DNA is TGCGCCAGCAGCTTGGTTTCGGGGGCCGGAGATACGCAGTATTTT.

Ten or more counts support this clonotype. The genes are TRBV10-3 and TRBJ1-3; unclear D gene. Germline assignment: CDR1 ENHRY and CDR2 SYGVKD. The CDR3 has 14 amino acids. V was pared by 7 bases and J by 2 bases, with 12 bases between. The CDR3 DNA reads as TGTGCCATCAACGAGGACCATGCTGGAAACACCATATATTTT. As protein: CAINEDHAGNTIYF.

The sample holds many counts of this clonotype. The rearrangement joins TRBV10-3 to TRBJ2-1; D uncertain. Trimming took off 1 base at V and 7 bases at J, with 11 bases between the two ends. This CDR3 is 14 amino acids long. Germline CDR1 reads ENHRY; CDR2 reads SYGVKD. The CDR3 DNA sequence: TGTGCCATCAGTGAGTTGGGGAAAAGTAATGAGCAGTTCTTC. Encoded protein: CAISELGKSNEQFF.

The table lists this clonotype with many counts. V gene TRBV5-5 combines with J gene TRBJ2-3, with 7 bases aligning to TRBD1. After removal of 4 bases from V and 4 bases from J, the junction contained 12 bases not matched to a gene. CDR1 is SGHKS, CDR2 YYEKEE, per germline (reference sequence). The CDR3 loop spans 16 amino acids. The CDR3 sequence is CASSPWGQNPPDTQYF. CDR3 in DNA: TGTGCCAGCAGCCCATGGGGACAGAATCCCCCAGATACGCAGTATTTT.

Many counts were recorded for this clonotype. The chain uses TRBV5-1 and TRBJ1-1; TRBD1 is a possible D gene (6 bases). The CDR3 runs 13 residues. V was cut by 4 bases and J by 3 bases, with 10 bases left in between. Germline CDR1 and CDR2: SGHRS and YFSETQ. This chain's CDR3 is CASSTTGDTEAFF. The DNA for the CDR3 is TGCGCCAGCAGCACGACAGGCGACACTGAAGCTTTCTTT.

This clonotype has a count of ten or more. This rearrangement joins TRBV5-5 to TRBJ1-6; a weak D match, TRBD1 (5 bases). Trimming cost V 4 bases and J 13 bases, with 15 bases left between them. The CDR3 sequence is 13 residues long. In germline, CDR1 is SGHKS, CDR2 YYEKEE (reference sequence). The CDR3: CASSVTAGLPLHF. Written as DNA, the CDR3 is TGTGCCAGCAGCGTGACAGCTGGACTCCCCCTCCACTTT. Full variable domain (rest looked up from reference TRBV5-5 and TRBJ1-6): DAGVTQSPTHLIKTRGQQVTLRCSPISGHKSVSWYQQVLGQGPQFIFQYYEKEERGRGNFPDRFSARQFPNYSSELNVNALLLGDSALYLCASSVTAGLPLHFGNGTRLTVT.